This T cell receptor beta chain was profiled in a study of blood T cell repertoires in COVID-19. In the case of this clone: This may be a read error, as it is one base from a much larger clone. The sample carries other DNA sequences with the same CDR3.

Here immunoSEQ multiplex PCR was the method, and the copy in TCRdb shows in-frame clones only, minus some. The repertoire holds a few hundred thousand clones, roughly 90% seen once, with about 1.4% in the top ten. The CDR3 has 13 amino acids. Germline CDR1 is SGHNT and CDR2 is YENEEA. The ends were cut back, 1 base at V and 0 bases at J, with 3 bases in the middle. The sample was PBMCs or T cells enriched from blood (not recorded which). The V call is TRBV11-3, the J call TRBJ1-1, with unresolved D. The TCR was taken from a woman aged 18 to 35 who had been exposed to COVID-19. In DNA form, the CDR3 reads TGTGCCAGCAGCTTAGCAGTGAACACTGAAGCTTTCTTT. Translation: CASSLAVNTEAFF.